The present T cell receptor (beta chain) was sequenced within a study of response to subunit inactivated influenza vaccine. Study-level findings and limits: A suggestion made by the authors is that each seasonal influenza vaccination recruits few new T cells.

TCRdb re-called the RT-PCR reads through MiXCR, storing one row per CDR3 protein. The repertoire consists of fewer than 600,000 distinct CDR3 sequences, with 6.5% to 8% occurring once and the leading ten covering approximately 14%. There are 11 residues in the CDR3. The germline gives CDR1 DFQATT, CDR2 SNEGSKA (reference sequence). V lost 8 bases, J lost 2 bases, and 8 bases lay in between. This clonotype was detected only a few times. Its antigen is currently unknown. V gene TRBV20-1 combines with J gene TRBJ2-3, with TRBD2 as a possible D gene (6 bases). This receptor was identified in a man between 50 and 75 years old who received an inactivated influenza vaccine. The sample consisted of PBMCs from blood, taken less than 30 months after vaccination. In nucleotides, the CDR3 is TGCAGTAAACTAGCCACAGATACGCAGTATTTT. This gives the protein CSKLATDTQYF.